The 29 T cell receptor beta chains in this list originate from one sample, sequenced in a study of blood T cell repertoires in COVID-19. Sequencing used immunoSEQ multiplex PCR; TCRdb keeps in-frame clones, though not all of them. In the table there are about 190,000 clones, 90% of which are singletons. Specimen: peripheral blood. The origin of the receptors is a man over 45 with acute or convalescent COVID-19.

The chain uses TRBV27 and TRBJ2-1; D gene uncertain. Trimming cost V 6 bases and J 7 bases, with 7 bases left between them. The CDR3 loop spans 11 amino acids. Per germline, CDR1 MNHEY and CDR2 SMNVEV (reference sequence). In DNA form, the CDR3 reads TGTGCCAGCAGCCAACTGAATGAGCAGTTCTTC. Translated, it gives CASSQLNEQFF.

The chain combines TRBV19 with TRBJ1-5, with TRBD1 matching over 7 bases. The germline V gene has CDR1 LNHDA and CDR2 SQIVND (reference sequence). The V gene end was trimmed by 6 bases and the J gene end by 3 bases; junction bases not matched to a gene: 5. There are 14 residues in the CDR3. The CDR3 region has the DNA TGTGCCAGTAGCCCAGGACAGGTCAATCAGCCCCAGCATTTT. It encodes CASSPGQVNQPQHF.

This clone was observed a handful of times. In DNA form, the CDR3 reads TGTGCCAGCAGTGAGCGACTAGGCCTCAACATGGATACGCAGTATTTT. Translation gives CASSERLGLNMDTQYF. This rearrangement joins TRBV6-1 to TRBJ2-3, with D perhaps matching TRBD2 (6 bases). The CDR3 runs to 16 residues. Germline V gives CDR1 MNHNS, CDR2 SASEGT. V dropped 3 bases and J dropped 6 bases, with 19 bases sitting between them.

V and J are TRBV27 and TRBJ1-5; 7 nucleotides agree with TRBD1. J lost 7 bases, V lost 7 bases, and 7 bases had no gene match. This CDR3 is built from 13 residues. Germline CDR1 reads MNHEY; CDR2 reads SMNVEV (reference sequence). The CDR3 region is CASKTGFIQPQHF. The DNA of the CDR3 is TGTGCCAGCAAGACAGGGTTCATCCAGCCCCAGCATTTT.

This chain links TRBV20-1 with TRBJ1-5; maybe TRBD1 (6 bases). The CDR3 extends over 15 amino acids. V lost 3 bases and J lost 3, with 15 bases in between. The V gene's germline CDR1 is DFQATT and CDR2 SNEGSKA (reference sequence). CDR3 amino acids: CSASKQGLDNQPQHF. CDR3 coding DNA: TGCAGTGCTAGTAAACAGGGATTGGACAATCAGCCCCAGCATTTT.

The V call is TRBV7-9, the J call TRBJ1-5, with D hard to call. Per germline, CDR1 SEHNR and CDR2 FQNEAQ (reference sequence). The CDR3 runs to 15 residues. The V end lost 3 bases, the J end lost 2 bases, and 11 bases lay between the germline ends. The CDR3 reads CASSLRGDGNQPQHF. In DNA form, the CDR3 reads TGTGCCAGCAGCTTGCGGGGAGATGGCAATCAGCCCCAGCATTTT.

This clone turned up a few times. DNA of the CDR3: TGTGCCAGCAGCCCGCCTGCGGGCAACTACGAGCAGTACTTC. Protein product: CASSPPAGNYEQYF. The J gene is TRBJ2-7, the V gene TRBV3-1 (or the pseudogene TRBV3-2); possibly TRBD2 for D (5 bases). Germline V gives CDR1 LGHDT, CDR2 YNNKEL (reference sequence). The germline V and J ends were trimmed by 4 bases and 3 bases, with 13 bases remaining between them. The CDR3 contains 14 residues.

The chain couples TRBV28 to TRBJ1-1; no clear D. The CDR3 runs 12 residues. Germline V CDR1 and CDR2: MDHEN, SYDVKM. The germline V and J ends were trimmed by 6 bases and 11 bases, with 16 bases remaining between them. The CDR3 coding sequence is TGTGCCAGCAGCCAGCCCCGGGTAGGCGCTTTCTTT. It is translated as CASSQPRVGAFF.

J is TRBJ1-5 and V is TRBV14; 7 positions agree with TRBD1. The germline gives CDR1 SGHDN, CDR2 FVKESK. This CDR3 contains 18 residues. Trimming cost V 4 bases and J 0 bases; bases outside gene matches: 12. CDR3 in amino acids: CASSLRQGKRHSNQPQHF. CDR3 DNA: TGTGCCAGCAGCCTTCGACAGGGCAAGAGACATAGCAATCAGCCCCAGCATTTT.

This chain joins TRBV30 and TRBJ1-6, with D possibly being TRBD1 (6 bases). The germline V gene encodes CDR1 GTSNPN and CDR2 SVGIG (reference sequence). The V and J ends lost 4 bases and 5 bases respectively, with 6 bases between them. The CDR3 is 12 amino acids. In DNA, the CDR3 is TGTGCCTGGAACAGGGATAATTCACCCCTCCACTTT. The encoded protein is CAWNRDNSPLHF. Filled out from reference TRBV30 and TRBJ1-6, the complete variable domain reads SQTIHQWPATLVQPVGSPLSLECTVEGTSNPNLYWYRQAAGRGLQLLFYSVGIGQISSEVPQNLSASRPQDRQFILSSKKLLLSDSGFYLCAWNRDNSPLHFGNGTRLTVT.

A note on this clone: This CDR3 is also generated by other DNA sequences in the sample. The chain has TRBV20-1 and TRBJ1-2; D is uncertain. With 3 bases removed from V and 3 bases from J, the gap between germline ends came to 5 bases. In germline, CDR1 is DFQATT, CDR2 SNEGSKA (reference sequence). This CDR3 has 11 residues. CDR3 in DNA: TGCAGTGCTAGTCCGGACTATGGCTACACCTTC. This codes for CSASPDYGYTF.

V and J are TRBV30 and TRBJ2-3; D remains unclear. CDR3 size: 11 residues. The V end lost 3 bases, the J end lost 2 bases, and 3 bases lay between the germline ends. CDR1 and CDR2 (germline): GTSNPN, SVGIG (reference sequence). The CDR3 bases are TGTGCCTGGAGCTACACAGATACGCAGTATTTT. It specifies CAWSYTDTQYF.

The chain has TRBV6-6 and TRBJ2-1, with D possibly TRBD2 on 6 matching bases. CDR1 MNHNY and CDR2 SVGAGI come from the germline V gene (reference sequence). V was cut by 7 bases and J by 4 bases, with 14 bases left in between. The CDR3 loop spans 14 amino acids. This CDR3 reads CASMGGQGYNEQFF. CDR3 nucleotides: TGTGCCAGCATGGGGGGTCAAGGTTACAATGAGCAGTTCTTC.

This chain uses TRBV28 with TRBJ2-1; 7 bases are shared with TRBD2. The CDR3 is 16 amino acids. Germline V CDR1 and CDR2: MDHEN, SYDVKM. V shed 4 bases, J shed 0 bases, and the junction held 6 bases outside the gene matches. The CDR3 sequence: CASSSRLATSYNEQFF. CDR3 DNA: TGTGCCAGCAGTTCAAGACTAGCTACCTCCTACAATGAGCAGTTCTTC.

The chain carries TRBV19 and TRBJ2-2; 8 positions agree with TRBD1. CDR3 length equals 16 residues. V dropped 5 bases and J dropped 1; count of bases not matched to a gene: 6. Germline CDR1 is LNHDA and CDR2 is SQIVND (reference sequence). CDR3 DNA sequence: TGTGCCAGTAGTGCTCACGACAGGGGGAACACCGGGGAGCTGTTTTTT. The encoded protein is CASSAHDRGNTGELFF.

This rearrangement joins TRBV7-9 to TRBJ2-7; TRBD2 might be the D (5 bases). CDR3 length equals 11 residues. The germline CDR1 and CDR2 sequences are SEHNR and FQNEAQ (reference sequence). V lost 5 bases to trimming and J lost 7 bases, with 9 bases between them. The CDR3: CASSAGVEQYF. The CDR3 DNA sequence: TGTGCCAGCAGCGCCGGGGTAGAGCAGTACTTC.

The chain has TRBV7-9 and TRBJ1-2; the match to TRBD1 covers 7 bases. Germline V gene lookup returns CDR1 SEHNR and CDR2 FQNEAQ (reference sequence). The length of the CDR3 is 17 residues. With V trimmed by 1 base and J by 4 bases, 12 bases remained unmatched. This CDR3 is CASSLGPQGGRGYGYTF. The CDR3 bases are TGTGCCAGCAGCTTAGGGCCCCAAGGGGGCAGGGGCTATGGCTACACCTTC.

This chain connects TRBV19 to TRBJ2-1, with 8 bases matching TRBD1. Trimming cost V 8 bases and J 0 bases; bases outside gene matches: 9. Looked up from germline, CDR1 is LNHDA and CDR2 is SQIVND (reference sequence). The CDR3 totals 16 residues. CDR3 region: CASGPNRGSSYNEQFF. CDR3 DNA sequence: TGTGCCAGTGGGCCAAACAGGGGGAGCTCCTACAATGAGCAGTTCTTC.

This clone has at least ten counts. The chain recombines TRBV7-8 with TRBJ2-1; TRBD2 agrees at 8 bases. The CDR3 totals 12 residues. With V trimmed by 8 bases and J by 9 bases, 6 bases remained unmatched. The germline CDR1 and CDR2 sequences are SGHVS and FQNEAQ. CDR3 DNA: TGTGCCAGCCGACCAGCGGGAGTTGAGCAGTTCTTC. It translates to CASRPAGVEQFF. The full variable domain, with the rest looked up from reference TRBV7-8 and TRBJ2-1, is GAGVSQSPRYKVAKRGQDVALRCDPISGHVSLFWYQQALGQGPEFLTYFQNEAQLDKSGLPSDRFFAERPEGSVSTLKIQRTQQEDSAVYLCASRPAGVEQFFGPGTRLTVL.

V is TRBV7-8 and J is TRBJ2-2, with 7 bases fitting TRBD2. There are 18 residues in the CDR3. J gave up 7 bases and V 2 bases, and 16 bases lay outside the gene matches. In germline, CDR1 is SGHVS, CDR2 FQNEAQ. DNA of the CDR3: TGTGCCAGCAGCTTAAGACCGGCTTTCGCGGGAGAGGGCGGGGAGCTGTTTTTT. Protein: CASSLRPAFAGEGGELFF.

This chain joins TRBV3-1 (or the pseudogene TRBV3-2) and TRBJ2-3; weak D call: TRBD2 (7 bases). Trimming removed 0 bases at V and 2 bases at J, with 12 bases between. The CDR3 loop spans 16 amino acids. The germline gives CDR1 LGHDT, CDR2 YNNKEL (reference sequence). The CDR3 sequence is CASSQDRGGATDTQYF. The CDR3 coding sequence is TGTGCCAGCAGCCAAGATAGGGGGGGTGCCACAGATACGCAGTATTTT.

J is TRBJ1-5 and V is TRBV19, with 9 bases matching TRBD1. Per germline, CDR1 LNHDA and CDR2 SQIVND (reference sequence). The V segment lost 7 bases and the J segment 5 bases; nucleotides outside the gene matches: 12. This CDR3 is 16 amino acids long. Here the CDR3 DNA reads TGTGCCAGTAAAGTAATGGGACAGGGTCCCGATCAGCCCCAGCATTTT. Amino acid sequence: CASKVMGQGPDQPQHF. Combining the CDR3 with reference TRBV19 and TRBJ1-5 gives the whole variable domain DGGITQSPKYLFRKEGQNVTLSCEQNLNHDAMYWYRQDPGQGLRLIYYSQIVNDFQKGDIAEGYSVSREKKESFPLTVTSAQKNPTAFYLCASKVMGQGPDQPQHFGDGTRLSIL.

The rearrangement uses TRBV29-1 and TRBJ1-2, with 9 bases that match TRBD1. CDR1 is SQVTM and CDR2 is ANQGSEA in the germline V gene. The J segment lost 0 bases and the V segment lost 4 bases, leaving 6 bases of the junction unmatched. This CDR3 is built from 15 residues. The CDR3 nucleotides read TGCAGCGTTGGTGGACAGGGGCTGTCTAACTATGGCTACACCTTC. Translated, it gives CSVGGQGLSNYGYTF.

This clone has just one count. J is TRBJ2-7 and V is TRBV6-6, with D perhaps matching TRBD2 (6 bases). Trimming removed 6 bases at V and 5 bases at J, with 17 bases between. Looked up from germline, CDR1 is MNHNY and CDR2 is SVGAGI (reference sequence). The CDR3 is 14 amino acids. CDR3 region: CASRGGTGLNEQYV. In nucleotides, the CDR3 is TGTGCCAGCAGGGGGGGTACGGGGCTAAACGAGCAGTACGTC.

The V gene is TRBV2, the J gene TRBJ1-3; D ambiguous. There are 12 residues in the CDR3. CDR1 is SNHLY and CDR2 is FYNNEI in the germline V gene. Trimming took 6 bases from V and 2 from J, leaving 5 bases between them. The CDR3 DNA follows: TGTGCCAGCAGACAAGCTGGAAACACCATATATTTT. This translates into CASRQAGNTIYF.

Turning to this clone: This sample also contains other DNA sequences that code for the same CDR3. The V and J genes are TRBV29-1 and TRBJ2-7; 9 bases map to TRBD1. V was pared by 4 bases and J by 3 bases, with 1 base of the junction left unmatched. This CDR3 is built from 12 residues. CDR1 and CDR2 from the germline V gene are SQVTM and ANQGSEA. As DNA, the CDR3 is TGCAGCGTTGCGACAGGGGGCTACGAGCAGTACTTC. It encodes CSVATGGYEQYF.

This chain uses TRBV27 with TRBJ2-1, with 11 positions matching TRBD2. The CDR3 covers 18 residues. J lost 4 bases, V lost 10 bases, and 18 bases had no gene match. Germline V gene sequence: CDR1 MNHEY, CDR2 SMNVEV (reference sequence). DNA for the CDR3: TGTGCCACCAAACCCCGGGCTAGCGGGGGGCCGGAATACAATGAGCAGTTCTTC. Translation: CATKPRASGGPEYNEQFF.

The J gene is TRBJ1-2, the V gene TRBV3-1 (or the pseudogene TRBV3-2); D possibly corresponds to TRBD1 (5 bases). The CDR3 runs to 14 residues. V was shortened by 1 base and J by 6 bases, with 12 bases between the two germline ends. Germline V gene lookup returns CDR1 LGHDT and CDR2 YNNKEL (reference sequence). The CDR3 DNA sequence: TGTGCCAGCAGCCAAGTTACAGGAGTTGATGGCTACACCTTC. It translates to CASSQVTGVDGYTF.

The gene calls are TRBV4-3 and TRBJ2-3; 10 nucleotides line up with TRBD2. V was pared by 0 bases and J by 0 bases, with 9 bases of the junction left unmatched. There are 19 residues in the CDR3. Germline lookup yields CDR1 LGHNA and CDR2 YSLEER. CDR3 amino acids: CASSQDFASGGTSTDTQYF. For the CDR3, the DNA is TGCGCCAGCAGCCAAGATTTTGCTAGCGGGGGTACTAGCACAGATACGCAGTATTTT.